This TCR beta chain was profiled in a study of early T cells in non-severe SARS-CoV-2 infection (dated by TCRdb to the early 2020s). General notes on the study: Because TCR sequencing relied on bulk RNA taken from unsorted whole blood, pairing of alpha and beta chains was not possible.

In its sample, this clonotype was seen a few times. The antigen it recognizes is unknown. Base qualities were left out, and no much larger clone turns up one base away. Library preparation was by 5' RACE. The sequencer listed for this sample is NextSeq 500. The TCR library protocol attached unique molecular identifiers to individual cDNA molecules to correct for sequencing error and PCR bias. Sequencing covered both TCR alpha and beta chains, and within each sample the abundances of alpha and beta sequences were tightly co-correlated. For the original study's pipeline: Decombinator V4 was used to perform V gene, J gene and CDR3 annotation of TCR sequences. Expanded TCRs were defined as changing significantly between any two time points under a Poisson model with p below 0.0001. TCR abundances were normalised to the total number of TCRs sequenced in each sample and reported as counts per million. A search of VDJdb, accessed on 1 November 2021, was run for TCRs annotated to CMV, EBV and SARS-CoV-2, with TCRs annotated for multiple antigens excluded. The raw public reads went through TCRdb reprocessing: fastp at Q25, MiXCR clone calling, in-frame beta chains kept. Each entry is one CDR3 protein sequence, shown with its most common DNA and genes. It is TCRdb's table, rather than the study itself, that gives the V and J calls and clone size. The sample profile shows over 50,000 distinct CDR3 sequences; roughly a tenth of them were found once. About 1.2% of the sample belongs to the ten largest clones.

What the research found in general, with its limitations: VDJdb matching was skewed toward anti-spike CD8 responses, so virus-specific expansions were likely underestimated and private and CD4 specificities were missed.

The study was a case-control design nested within a healthcare worker cohort in London, UK, with weekly nasopharyngeal swab PCR tests and blood sampling. Between 23 and 31 March 2020, the week of the UK lockdown, healthcare workers were enrolled and then followed up weekly for as long as 16 weeks. The receptor's source is an adult who was a healthcare worker with PCR-confirmed SARS-CoV-2 infection or an uninfected control (not recorded which). The sample consisted of whole blood.

For the CDR3, the sequence is CASSYRGTSHTEAFF. The DNA sequence is TGTGCCAGCAGTTACAGGGGAACCTCGCACACTGAAGCTTTCTTT. The sequence links TRBV12-3 or TRBV12-4 to TRBJ1-1; TRBD1 fits 7 bases in the junction. Inclusive of the bounding cysteine and phenylalanine, the CDR3 is 15 residues long. Only the CDR3 portion is preserved as DNA: 45 bases, with reading frame beginning at the first base. Germline trimming: 4 bases from V, 3 bases from J; junction bases outside gene matches: 8.